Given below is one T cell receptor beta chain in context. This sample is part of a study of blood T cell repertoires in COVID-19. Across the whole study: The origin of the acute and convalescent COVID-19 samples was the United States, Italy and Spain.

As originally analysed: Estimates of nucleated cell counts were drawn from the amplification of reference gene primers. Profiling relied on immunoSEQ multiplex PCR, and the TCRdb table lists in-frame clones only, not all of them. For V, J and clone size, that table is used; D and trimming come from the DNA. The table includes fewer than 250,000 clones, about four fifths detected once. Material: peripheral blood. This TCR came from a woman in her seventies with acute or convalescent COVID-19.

The CDR3 DNA sequence: TGCGCCAGCAGTGATTCTCCTAGCGGGGTGACAGATACGCAGTATTTT. Its translation: CASSDSPSGVTDTQYF. The rearrangement uses TRBV10-1 and TRBJ2-3; 9 bases are a match to TRBD2. Germline lookup yields CDR1 WNHNN and CDR2 SYGVQD (reference sequence). The CDR3 is made up of 16 amino acids. The trim removed 3 bases at V and 3 bases at J, leaving 7 bases unmatched.